This T cell receptor (beta chain) was identified in a study of T-cell reconstitution after alpha-beta-depleted transplantation in children. V lost 6 bases to trimming and J lost 6 bases, with 14 bases between them. This CDR3 contains 13 residues. Germline values: CDR1 SGHNT, CDR2 YENEEA. Preparation of the TCRbeta library involved a method that used unique molecular identifiers. TCRdb reprocessed the PCR reads with MiXCR, giving one entry per CDR3 protein. The data show roughly 500,000 distinct CDR3 sequences, approximately 32% seen once. The material was PBMCs from the stem cell graft donor, obtained from the stem cell graft. The receptor comes from a human donor who donated a stem cell graft to a child with aplastic anemia. V is TRBV11-3 and J is TRBJ1-2, with D hard to call. Here the CDR3 DNA reads TGTGCCAGCAGTCCGTCCTACCTGGATGGCTACACCTTC. It specifies CASSPSYLDGYTF.